The 14 T cell receptor beta chains reported below all come from one sample, sequenced in a study of breast tumors, draining lymph nodes, adjacent tissues. TCRdb used MiXCR to reprocess the multiplex PCR reads, holding one entry per CDR3 protein. The sample carries around 290,000 distinct CDR3 sequences, around 31% recorded once. Axillary draining lymph nodes of breast cancer patients supplied the node samples. The sequenced sample was axillary lymph node tissue. The receptors originated from a female donor with breast cancer. Some clones in this sample may be carry-over from other donors' samples.

The J gene is TRBJ1-3, the V gene TRBV6-5; D ambiguous. Germline assignment: CDR1 MNHEY and CDR2 SVGAGI. This CDR3 is 14 amino acids long. V was cut by 6 bases and J by 9 bases, with 18 bases left in between. CDR3 bases: TGTGCCAGCAGGACGGTGGGGTCCCTTAGCACCATATATTTT. Encoded protein: CASRTVGSLSTIYF.

V is TRBV7-6 and J is TRBJ2-6; D not resolved. Germline lookup yields CDR1 SGHVS and CDR2 FNYEAQ. The CDR3 runs 18 residues. V was trimmed by 1 base and J by 0 bases, leaving 13 bases between them. The CDR3 loop reads CASSLGTGLCSGANVLTF. The CDR3 bases are TGTGCCAGCAGCTTAGGCACCGGGCTGTGCTCTGGGGCCAACGTCCTGACTTTC.

V usage is TRBV27 and J usage is TRBJ2-7, with a possible D match to TRBD2 (6 bases). The length of the CDR3 is 16 residues. Germline V lookup: CDR1 MNHEY, CDR2 SMNVEV (reference sequence). V lost 7 bases to trimming and J lost 0 bases, with 19 bases between them. CDR3 coding DNA: TGTGCCAGCAAGATGGCCGGGAGAACAGCCTCCTACGAGCAGTACTTC. Protein sequence: CASKMAGRTASYEQYF.

J is TRBJ2-1 and V is TRBV9; D possibly corresponds to TRBD2 (6 bases). Per the germline V gene, CDR1 is SGDLS and CDR2 is YYNGEE. The CDR3 sequence is 18 residues long. V dropped 4 bases and J dropped 1 base, with 21 bases sitting between them. The CDR3 reads CASSQRKTGSRSYNEQFF. CDR3 DNA sequence: TGTGCCAGCAGCCAGCGAAAAACCGGGAGTAGATCCTACAATGAGCAGTTCTTC.

This chain connects TRBV12-5 to TRBJ2-6; D unclear. The V end lost 1 base, the J end lost 4 bases, and 5 bases lay between the germline ends. The CDR3 has 14 residues. The germline V gene has CDR1 LGHNT and CDR2 FRNRAP. CDR3 nucleotide sequence: TGTGCTAGTGGTTTGGGGACGGGGGCCAACGTCCTGACTTTC. Its protein is CASGLGTGANVLTF. Variable domain in full (rest from reference TRBV12-5 and TRBJ2-6): DARVTQTPRHKVTEMGQEVTMRCQPILGHNTVFWYRQTMMQGLELLAYFRNRAPLDDSGMPKDRFSAEMPDATLATLKIQPSEPRDSAVYFCASGLGTGANVLTFGAGSRLTVL.

Many counts were recorded for this clonotype. The chain carries TRBV20-1 and TRBJ2-5; D is uncertain. The CDR3 length is 14 residues. Germline-derived CDR1 and CDR2 are DFQATT and SNEGSKA (reference sequence). Between the trimmed V and J ends, which lost 2 bases and 4 bases, there was a span of 14 bases. CDR3 bases: TGCAGTGCTAGACCCCCGGCGGTCGGAGAGACCCAGTACTTC. Amino acids: CSARPPAVGETQYF.

This clonotype occurred many times. The rearrangement uses TRBV29-1 and TRBJ1-2; D may be TRBD1 (5 bases). Between the trimmed V and J ends, which lost 4 bases and 5 bases, there was a span of 17 bases. Germline V gene lookup returns CDR1 SQVTM and CDR2 ANQGSEA. CDR3 length: 14 residues. CDR3 nucleotide sequence: TGCAGCGTTGGGGGTTCTGCGGCAGGGTATGGCTACACCTTC. Protein: CSVGGSAAGYGYTF.

This clonotype was observed many times. V gene TRBV4-3 combines with J gene TRBJ2-2; either TRBD1 or TRBD2 may fit D (5 bases each). CDR3 length: 16 amino acids. Between the trimmed V and J ends, which lost 1 base and 1 base, there was a span of 10 bases. Per the germline V gene, CDR1 is LGHNA and CDR2 is YSLEER. The CDR3 DNA reads TGCGCCAGCAGCCAAGCACGAGGGGAGAACACCGGGGAGCTGTTTTTT. Translation: CASSQARGENTGELFF.

Concerning this clonotype: One end of the junction does not line up with germline, which may come from a read error. The rearrangement links TRBV7-6 to TRBJ2-7; 9 nucleotides line up with TRBD1. The CDR3 totals 16 residues. CDR1 is SGHVS, CDR2 FNYEAQ, per germline. The CDR3 is CASTPSRGQGAYKQYF. CDR3 sequence (DNA): TGCGCCAGCACCCCATCGAGGGGACAGGGCGCCTACAAGCAGTACTTC.

This clonotype was picked up many times. The V and J genes are TRBV6-1 and TRBJ2-5, with D possibly TRBD2 on 6 matching bases. Germline V lookup: CDR1 MNHNS, CDR2 SASEGT. V was pared by 4 bases and J by 5 bases, with 11 bases between. The CDR3 totals 13 residues. CDR3 DNA sequence: TGTGCCAGCAGTGGGTGGGACTTCGAGACCCAGTACTTC. This encodes CASSGWDFETQYF.

Ten or more counts support this clonotype. This sequence joins TRBV20-1 and TRBJ1-2; TRBD1 matches at 7 bases. From germline, CDR1 is DFQATT and CDR2 SNEGSKA (reference sequence). V gave up 3 bases and J gave up 3 bases; unmatched junction bases: 4. The CDR3 covers 13 residues. The CDR3 sequence is CSARTGWDYGYTF. Written as DNA, the CDR3 is TGCAGTGCTAGGACAGGGTGGGACTATGGCTACACCTTC.

In this sample, this clonotype turned up many times. This chain joins TRBV11-3 and TRBJ2-7, with TRBD1 identical over 7 bases. The germline V gene encodes CDR1 SGHNT and CDR2 YENEEA. The CDR3 spans 15 residues. V was pared by 3 bases and J by 0 bases, with 5 bases of the junction left unmatched. CDR3 DNA: TGTGCCAGCAGCTTTCGCAGGGGGAGCTCCTACGAGCAGTACTTC. As protein: CASSFRRGSSYEQYF.

This clonotype turned up a few times. The chain couples TRBV6-4 to TRBJ2-2; D remains unclear. The CDR3 consists of 14 residues. V dropped 5 bases and J dropped 1 base, with 8 bases sitting between them. CDR1 is MRHNA, CDR2 SNTAGT, per germline. CDR3 in DNA: TGTGCCAGCAGTCTCGCCGAGAACACCGGGGAGCTGTTTTTT. Encoded protein: CASSLAENTGELFF.

This clonotype has a count of ten or more. The chain uses TRBV29-1 and TRBJ2-1; TRBD2 matches 10 bases. Germline loops: CDR1 SQVTM, CDR2 ANQGSEA. CDR3 size: 18 residues. V shed 7 bases, J shed 0 bases, and the junction held 15 bases outside the gene matches. The CDR3 bases are TGCAGCGCCGTCCGTAGCGGGGGGACATTGAGCTCCTACAATGAGCAGTTCTTC. It encodes CSAVRSGGTLSSYNEQFF.